This is a list of T cell receptor beta chains from one sample in a study of blood T cell repertoires in COVID-19. Sequenced by immunoSEQ multiplex PCR; TCRdb stores in-frame clones only, minus some. This table holds 200,000 to 250,000 clones, 86% found once. Sequencing was carried out using peripheral blood. These TCRs come from a woman between 50 and 59 years old with COVID-19, enrolled during active disease. The CDR3 runs from the conserved cysteine through the conserved F or W. D genes are given only for firm matches. Clone size, where shown, is once, few, many, or a class for clones that have expanded.

size	V	J	D	DNA	CDR3
.	TRBV9	TRBJ2-3	.	TGTGCCAGCAGCGGCGAACTGACTACCACAGATACGCAGTATTTT	CASSGELTTTDTQYF
.	TRBV5-8	TRBJ1-6	TRBD1	TGTGCCAGCAGCCTGGACAGGGTTTCACCCCTCCACTTT	CASSLDRVSPLHF
.	TRBV5-6	TRBJ1-2	TRBD1	TGTGCCAGCAGCTTGGCAGGGGGAATTGGGGGCTACACCTTC	CASSLAGGIGGYTF
.	TRBV13	TRBJ2-1	.	TGTGCCAGCAGCTTAGGGGACTTTGAGCAGTTCTTC	CASSLGDFEQFF
.	TRBV19	TRBJ2-5	TRBD1	TGTGCCAGTAGTCCAACAGGGGAAGGAGAGACCCAGTACTTC	CASSPTGEGETQYF
.	TRBV6-2/TRBV6-3	TRBJ2-5	.	TGTGCCAGCAGTTACTTTATGCGGGTTAACCAAGAGACCCAGTACTTC	CASSYFMRVNQETQYF
.	TRBV6-2/TRBV6-3	TRBJ1-1	.	TGTGCCAGCAGTAGGCCAGGGTCGTCGTATAACACTGAAGCTTTCTTT	CASSRPGSSYNTEAFF
.	TRBV29-1	TRBJ1-2	TRBD1	TGCAGCGCAAAACGGACAGGGGACGATGGCTACACCTTC	CSAKRTGDDGYTF
.	TRBV15	TRBJ2-5	TRBD1	TGTGCCACCAGCAGAGATAAGGCTTTAGACAGGGGGCGAATGGAGACCCAGTACTTC	CATSRDKALDRGRMETQYF
.	TRBV5-1	TRBJ1-1	.	TGCGCCAGCAGTTTGAAGAGAGGGACTGAAGCTTTCTTT	CASSLKRGTEAFF
.	TRBV5-1	TRBJ2-3	TRBD1	TGCGCCAGCAGTAGGGGACAGGGGGCTGATACGCAGTATTTT	CASSRGQGADTQYF
.	TRBV4-1	TRBJ2-7	.	TGCGCCAGCAGCCAACATTACAATCCCTACGAGCAGTACTTC	CASSQHYNPYEQYF
.	TRBV27	TRBJ1-4	TRBD1	TGTGCCAGCAGTTATCTTACCGGGACAGCTTTGGAAAAACTGTTTTTT	CASSYLTGTALEKLFF
.	TRBV4-1	TRBJ1-3	TRBD1	TGCGCCAGCAGCCAAGACGGGACAGGGAGTGACACCATATATTTT	CASSQDGTGSDTIYF
.	TRBV20-1	TRBJ1-2	.	TGCAGTGCTAGAGATCTTTATGGCTACACCTTC	CSARDLYGYTF
.	TRBV28	TRBJ2-5	TRBD2	TGTGCCAGCAGTCCGTCGACTAGCGGGGTCCAAGAGACCCAGTACTTC	CASSPSTSGVQETQYF
.	TRBV6-1	TRBJ2-7	.	TGTGCCAGCAGTGAAGCAGGCGCAGGGGCGACCTACGAGCAGTACTTC	CASSEAGAGATYEQYF
few	TRBV7-2	TRBJ2-3	TRBD2	TGTGCCAGCAGCCTATGGAGCGGGGACACAGATACGCAGTATTTT	CASSLWSGDTDTQYF
.	TRBV24-1	TRBJ2-5	TRBD1	TGTGCCACCAGGGGGACAGGGTCCGAGACCCAGTACTTC	CATRGTGSETQYF
.	TRBV5-1	TRBJ1-3	TRBD1	TGCGCCAGCAGGGCCGGACAGGGCCGCACGGACACCATATATTTT	CASRAGQGRTDTIYF
.	TRBV27	TRBJ2-7	TRBD1	TGTGCCAGTAGTAGGACAGGAGCCTACGAGCAGTACTTC	CASSRTGAYEQYF
.	TRBV19	TRBJ2-2	.	TGTGCCAGTAGTAAAACGGGGAGCACCGGGGAGCTGTTTTTT	CASSKTGSTGELFF